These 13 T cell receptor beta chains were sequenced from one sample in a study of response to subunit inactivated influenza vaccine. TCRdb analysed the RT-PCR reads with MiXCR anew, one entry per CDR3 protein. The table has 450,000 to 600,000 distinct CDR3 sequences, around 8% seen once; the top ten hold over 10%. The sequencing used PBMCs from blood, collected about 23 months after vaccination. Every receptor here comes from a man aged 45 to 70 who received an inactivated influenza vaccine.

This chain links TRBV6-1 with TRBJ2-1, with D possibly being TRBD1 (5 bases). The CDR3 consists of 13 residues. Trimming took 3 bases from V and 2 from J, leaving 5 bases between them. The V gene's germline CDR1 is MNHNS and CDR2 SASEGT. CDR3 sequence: CASSDRAYNEQFF. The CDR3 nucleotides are TGTGCCAGCAGTGACAGGGCCTACAATGAGCAGTTCTTC.

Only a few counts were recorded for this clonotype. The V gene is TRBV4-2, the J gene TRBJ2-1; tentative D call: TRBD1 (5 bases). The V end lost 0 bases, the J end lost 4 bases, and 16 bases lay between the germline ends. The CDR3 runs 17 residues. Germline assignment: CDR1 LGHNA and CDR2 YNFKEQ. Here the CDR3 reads CASSQEPTGPLYNEQFF. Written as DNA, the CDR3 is TGTGCCAGCAGCCAAGAACCCACAGGACCGCTTTACAATGAGCAGTTCTTC.

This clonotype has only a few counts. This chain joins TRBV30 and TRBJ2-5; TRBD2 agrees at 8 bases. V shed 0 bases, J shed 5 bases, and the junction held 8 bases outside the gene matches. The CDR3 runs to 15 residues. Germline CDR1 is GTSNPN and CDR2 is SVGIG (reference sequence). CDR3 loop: CAWSVRGLVGETQYF. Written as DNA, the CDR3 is TGTGCCTGGAGTGTCAGGGGACTAGTCGGGGAGACCCAGTACTTC. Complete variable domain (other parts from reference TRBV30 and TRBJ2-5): SQTIHQWPATLVQPVGSPLSLECTVEGTSNPNLYWYRQAAGRGLQLLFYSVGIGQISSEVPQNLSASRPQDRQFILSSKKLLLSDSGFYLCAWSVRGLVGETQYFGPGTRLLVL.

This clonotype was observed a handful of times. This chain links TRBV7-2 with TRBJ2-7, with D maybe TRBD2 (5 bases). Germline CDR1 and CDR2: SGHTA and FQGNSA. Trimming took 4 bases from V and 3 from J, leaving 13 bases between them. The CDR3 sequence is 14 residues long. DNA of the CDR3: TGTGCCAGCAGCTACTTCGGGGTACACTACGAGCAGTACTTC. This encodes CASSYFGVHYEQYF.

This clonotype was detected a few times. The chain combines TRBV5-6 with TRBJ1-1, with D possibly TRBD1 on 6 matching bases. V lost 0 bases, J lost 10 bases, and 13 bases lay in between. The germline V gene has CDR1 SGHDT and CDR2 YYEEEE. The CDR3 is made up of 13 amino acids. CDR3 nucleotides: TGTGCCAGCAGCTTGGTCCACGGGGACACAGCTTTCTTT. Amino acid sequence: CASSLVHGDTAFF. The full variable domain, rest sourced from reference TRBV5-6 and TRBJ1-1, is DAGVTQSPTHLIKTRGQQVTLRCSPKSGHDTVSWYQQALGQGPQFIFQYYEEEERQRGNFPDRFSGHQFPNYSSELNVNALLLGDSALYLCASSLVHGDTAFFGQGTRLTVV.

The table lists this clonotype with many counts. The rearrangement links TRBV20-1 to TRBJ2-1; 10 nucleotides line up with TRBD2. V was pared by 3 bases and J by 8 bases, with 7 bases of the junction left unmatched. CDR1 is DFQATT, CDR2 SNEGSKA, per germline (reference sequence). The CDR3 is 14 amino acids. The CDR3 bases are TGCAGTGCTAGGCGGACTAGCGGCATGGATGAGCAGTTCTTC. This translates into CSARRTSGMDEQFF.

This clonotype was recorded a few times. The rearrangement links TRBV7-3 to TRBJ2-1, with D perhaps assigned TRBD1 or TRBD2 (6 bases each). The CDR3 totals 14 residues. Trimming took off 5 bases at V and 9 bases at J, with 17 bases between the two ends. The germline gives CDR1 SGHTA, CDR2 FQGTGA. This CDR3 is CASSPQGGGSEQFF. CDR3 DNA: TGTGCCAGCAGCCCCCAAGGAGGGGGTAGTGAGCAGTTCTTC. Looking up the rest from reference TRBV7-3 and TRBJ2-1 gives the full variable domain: GAGVSQTPSNKVTEKGKYVELRCDPISGHTALYWYRQSLGQGPEFLIYFQGTGAADDSGLPNDRFFAVRPEGSVSTLKIQRTERGDSAVYLCASSPQGGGSEQFFGPGTRLTVL.

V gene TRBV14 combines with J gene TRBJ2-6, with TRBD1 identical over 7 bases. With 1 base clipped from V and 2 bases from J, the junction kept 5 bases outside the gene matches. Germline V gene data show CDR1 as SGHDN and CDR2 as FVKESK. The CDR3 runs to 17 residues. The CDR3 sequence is CASSQGTGGPGANVLTF. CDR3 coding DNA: TGTGCCAGCAGCCAAGGGACAGGTGGACCTGGGGCCAACGTCCTGACTTTC.

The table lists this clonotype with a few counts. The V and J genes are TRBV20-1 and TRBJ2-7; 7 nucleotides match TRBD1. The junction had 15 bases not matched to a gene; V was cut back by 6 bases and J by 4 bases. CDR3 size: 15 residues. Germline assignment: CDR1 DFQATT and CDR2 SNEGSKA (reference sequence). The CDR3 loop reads CSAPNVLQGKYEQYF. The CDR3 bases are TGCAGTGCCCCTAACGTCCTACAGGGGAAATACGAGCAGTACTTC.

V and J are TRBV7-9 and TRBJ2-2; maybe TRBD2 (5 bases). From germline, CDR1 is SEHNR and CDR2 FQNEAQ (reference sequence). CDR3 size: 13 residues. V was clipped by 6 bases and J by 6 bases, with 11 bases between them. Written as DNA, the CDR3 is TGTGCCAGCAGAACTACTAGTGCCGGGGAGCTGTTTTTT. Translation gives CASRTTSAGELFF. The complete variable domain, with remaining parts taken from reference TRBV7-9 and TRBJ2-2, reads DTGVSQNPRHKITKRGQNVTFRCDPISEHNRLYWYRQTLGQGPEFLTYFQNEAQLEKSRLLSDRFSAERPKGSFSTLEIQRTEQGDSAMYLCASRTTSAGELFFGEGSRLTVL.

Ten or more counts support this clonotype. Written as DNA, the CDR3 is TGCGCCAGCAGCTTGGGGACAGGGACCACTGAGCAGTTCTTC. Translating gives CASSLGTGTTEQFF. The rearrangement links TRBV5-1 to TRBJ2-1, with TRBD1 matching 8 bases. The CDR3 has 14 amino acids. The J segment lost 9 bases and the V segment lost 0 bases, leaving 5 bases of the junction unmatched. Germline V gene data show CDR1 as SGHRS and CDR2 as YFSETQ.

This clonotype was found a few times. CDR3 in amino acids: CASSHETRGVRNTEAFF. In DNA form, the CDR3 reads TGCGCCAGCAGCCATGAAACCAGGGGAGTGAGAAACACTGAAGCTTTCTTT. V usage is TRBV4-3 and J usage is TRBJ1-1, with a possible D match to TRBD1 (6 bases). Germline V gene data show CDR1 as LGHNA and CDR2 as YSLEER. V lost 3 bases and J lost 2, with 19 bases in between. The CDR3 consists of 17 residues.

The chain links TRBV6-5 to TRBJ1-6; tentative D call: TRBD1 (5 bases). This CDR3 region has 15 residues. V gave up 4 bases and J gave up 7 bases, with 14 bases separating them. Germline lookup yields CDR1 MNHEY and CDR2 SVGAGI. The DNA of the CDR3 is TGTGCCAGCAGTTGCTCCGTCGGGGCCAATTCACCCCTCCACTTT. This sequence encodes CASSCSVGANSPLHF.